Below are 29 T cell receptor beta chains sequenced from a single sample in a study of radiotherapy plus CTLA-4 blockade in lung cancer listed by TCRdb under 2018. Library method: the immunoSEQ multiplex PCR assay. Drawn from immuneACCESS, this table holds only the in-frame rearrangements with V and J called that TCRdb kept. Clones are partly lost; checked studies trace under half to an unresolved V gene and leave the rest unexplained. The sample includes under 55,000 clones, with 82% observed a single time. The leading ten clones occupy 3% to 4% of the sample. The specimen was peripheral blood, collected from a patient treated with radiotherapy plus ipilimumab. These receptors all stem from a human donor with non-small cell lung cancer who had stable disease on radiotherapy plus ipilimumab.

The chain employs TRBV5-1 and TRBJ2-5; D may be TRBD2 (5 bases). This CDR3 spans 15 amino acids. Germline CDR1 and CDR2: SGHRS and YFSETQ. Between the trimmed V and J ends, which lost 6 bases and 1 base, there was a span of 16 bases. CDR3 sequence: CASTPSGSVQETQYF. The CDR3 DNA is TGCGCCAGCACCCCGTCAGGTAGCGTCCAAGAGACCCAGTACTTC.

The chain carries TRBV7-2 and TRBJ2-2; 7 nucleotides agree with TRBD1. The CDR3 has 15 residues. Trimming at V came to 1 base and at J to 1 base, leaving 0 bases not matched to a gene. Germline values: CDR1 SGHTA, CDR2 FQGNSA. Here the CDR3 reads CASSLGTGNTGELFF. CDR3 sequence (DNA): TGTGCCAGCAGCTTAGGGACAGGGAACACCGGGGAGCTGTTTTTT.

The chain recombines TRBV2 with TRBJ1-4; 7 bases line up with TRBD1. V dropped 8 bases and J dropped 0; count of bases not matched to a gene: 0. This CDR3 comprises 13 residues. Per the germline V gene, CDR1 is SNHLY and CDR2 is FYNNEI. In DNA, the CDR3 is TGTGCCAGCCAGGGGGCAACTAATGAAAAACTGTTTTTT. Amino acids: CASQGATNEKLFF.

This clone was seen only a few times. The rearrangement joins TRBV30 to TRBJ1-3; D is perhaps TRBD1 (6 bases). V lost 0 bases to trimming and J lost 4 bases, with 13 bases between them. This CDR3 contains 15 residues. Germline V gene lookup returns CDR1 GTSNPN and CDR2 SVGIG (reference sequence). In DNA form, the CDR3 reads TGTGCCTGGAGTGTAAACAGGGTTGCCGGAAACACCATATATTTT. Protein sequence: CAWSVNRVAGNTIYF.

The chain employs TRBV28 and TRBJ1-2; D not resolved. V gave up 3 bases and J gave up 8 bases, with 16 bases separating them. Germline V gene lookup returns CDR1 MDHEN and CDR2 SYDVKM. The CDR3 is made up of 14 amino acids. The CDR3 sequence: CASSLGVISMGYTF. CDR3 nucleotide sequence: TGTGCCAGCAGTTTGGGAGTGATCAGTATGGGCTACACCTTC.

The chain recombines TRBV7-2 with TRBJ1-5; 8 nucleotides match TRBD1. The CDR3 is made up of 13 amino acids. In germline, CDR1 is SGHTA, CDR2 FQGNSA. V was pared by 5 bases and J by 7 bases, with 4 bases of the junction left unmatched. The CDR3 region has the DNA TGTGCCAGCAGCCGACAGGGGTCCCAGCCCCAGCATTTT. It codes for CASSRQGSQPQHF.

This chain connects TRBV7-9 to TRBJ2-5, with a weak D call TRBD2 (7 bases). Matching the DNA end better, TRBJ2-7 makes the J call doubtful. The CDR3 extends over 16 amino acids. CDR1 SEHNR and CDR2 FQNEAQ come from the germline V gene (reference sequence). The CDR3 here is CASSLRGGTSSYEQYF. The CDR3 DNA is TGTGCCAGCAGCTTAAGGGGGGGTACATCCTCCTACGAGCAGTACTTC.

The chain uses TRBV5-5 and TRBJ1-2, with a possible D match to TRBD1 (5 bases). The length of the CDR3 is 13 residues. Between the trimmed V and J ends, which lost 0 bases and 7 bases, there was a span of 10 bases. Looked up from germline, CDR1 is SGHKS and CDR2 is YYEKEE (reference sequence). The CDR3 region has the DNA TGTGCCAGCAGCTTGGGTTCGGGGGTTGGCTACACCTTC. Translating it yields CASSLGSGVGYTF.

This chain links TRBV25-1 with TRBJ2-6; possibly TRBD1 for D (7 bases). Trimming took 7 bases from V and 2 from J, leaving 18 bases between them. CDR3 length: 17 residues. Per the germline V gene, CDR1 is MGHDK and CDR2 is SYGVNS. The CDR3 protein is CASTGSPRGAGANVLTF. Written as DNA, the CDR3 is TGTGCCAGCACGGGTAGTCCCAGGGGGGCTGGGGCCAACGTCCTGACTTTC.

This rearrangement joins TRBV5-1 to TRBJ1-4; TRBD1 is a possible D gene (6 bases). The V end was cut by 0 bases, the J end by 3 bases, with 9 bases between. CDR1 and CDR2 (germline): SGHRS, YFSETQ. The CDR3 is 15 residues long. The CDR3 reads CASSLETGANEKLFF. DNA of the CDR3: TGCGCCAGCAGCTTGGAGACAGGTGCTAATGAAAAACTGTTTTTT.

V gene TRBV19 combines with J gene TRBJ2-7, with D possibly being TRBD1 (6 bases). Germline assignment: CDR1 LNHDA and CDR2 SQIVND (reference sequence). CDR3 length: 13 amino acids. V was shortened by 6 bases and J by 3 bases, with 12 bases between the two germline ends. The CDR3 spells CASRRTEDYEQYF. CDR3 coding DNA: TGTGCCAGTAGACGGACAGAAGACTACGAGCAGTACTTC.

This clone was picked up one time. V gene TRBV5-6 combines with J gene TRBJ1-1; TRBD1 matches 9 bases. The CDR3 has 14 amino acids. Germline V gene lookup returns CDR1 SGHDT and CDR2 YYEEEE. J gave up 11 bases and V 4 bases, and 12 bases lay outside the gene matches. CDR3 in amino acids: CASSPGTGLAGAFF. The CDR3, as DNA: TGTGCCAGCAGCCCCGGGACAGGGCTGGCGGGGGCTTTCTTT.

This chain links TRBV29-1 with TRBJ2-1; TRBD1 agrees at 11 bases. V was pared by 4 bases and J by 6 bases, with 2 bases of the junction left unmatched. Germline V CDR1 and CDR2: SQVTM, ANQGSEA. The CDR3 extends over 13 amino acids. CDR3 loop: CSVGGQGGNEQFF. CDR3 bases: TGCAGCGTTGGGGGACAGGGGGGCAATGAGCAGTTCTTC.

The chain uses TRBV2 and TRBJ1-2; 7 positions agree with TRBD1. The CDR3 totals 16 residues. CDR1 is SNHLY and CDR2 is FYNNEI in the germline V gene. Trimming at V came to 6 bases and at J to 1 base, leaving 11 bases not matched to a gene. CDR3 in amino acids: CASRQTHRGLNYGYTF. CDR3 DNA sequence: TGTGCCAGCAGACAGACCCACAGGGGACTTAACTATGGCTACACCTTC.

This chain uses TRBV28 with TRBJ2-1; tentatively, D is TRBD2 (5 bases). Trimming removed 3 bases from V and 7 bases from J, with 16 bases in between. CDR3 length: 15 amino acids. Germline V gene sequence: CDR1 MDHEN, CDR2 SYDVKM. CDR3 bases: TGTGCCAGCAGTTTCTCGTTGGTAGCGAGTAATGAGCAGTTCTTC. It yields the protein CASSFSLVASNEQFF.

This clone has a single count. The V call is TRBV7-9, the J call TRBJ2-3, with a tentative D call TRBD1 (5 bases). V lost 6 bases, J lost 3 bases, and 13 bases lay in between. The CDR3 is 14 amino acids. The germline V gene has CDR1 SEHNR and CDR2 FQNEAQ (reference sequence). CDR3 sequence: CASSLQATTDTQYF. In nucleotides, the CDR3 is TGTGCCAGCAGTCTACAGGCTACTACAGATACGCAGTATTTT.

The chain combines TRBV4-3 with TRBJ1-2; the match to TRBD1 covers 8 bases. The V gene's germline CDR1 is LGHNA and CDR2 YSLEER. The CDR3 loop spans 14 amino acids. Trimming cost V 4 bases and J 3 bases; bases outside gene matches: 4. CDR3 bases: TGCGCCAGCAGCCCGCTGGACAGGGACTATGGCTACACCTTC. It codes for CASSPLDRDYGYTF.

The chain carries TRBV7-2 and TRBJ2-3, with 11 bases that match TRBD2. Germline values: CDR1 SGHTA, CDR2 FQGNSA. This CDR3 is 18 amino acids long. The V segment lost 3 bases and the J segment 0 bases; nucleotides outside the gene matches: 8. The CDR3 loop is CASSLQIGTSGSTDTQYF. CDR3 bases: TGTGCCAGCAGCTTGCAGATCGGGACTAGCGGTAGCACAGATACGCAGTATTTT.

This chain uses TRBV9 with TRBJ2-5, with 9 bases that match TRBD2. The germline V gene has CDR1 SGDLS and CDR2 YYNGEE. J was trimmed by 1 base and V by 7 bases; bases with no gene match: 17. The length of the CDR3 is 18 residues. CDR3 sequence reads: CASRGWVAGAISQETQYF. DNA of the CDR3: TGTGCCAGCCGGGGGTGGGTAGCGGGAGCGATCTCCCAAGAGACCCAGTACTTC.

The chain recombines TRBV25-1 with TRBJ2-5, with D possibly matching TRBD2 (5 bases). The germline V and J ends were trimmed by 2 bases and 2 bases, with 15 bases remaining between them. The CDR3 covers 16 residues. Germline V gene data show CDR1 as MGHDK and CDR2 as SYGVNS. Here the CDR3 reads CASSERTRGWQETQYF. In DNA, the CDR3 is TGTGCCAGCAGTGAACGCACTAGAGGGTGGCAAGAGACCCAGTACTTC.

The chain is built from TRBV6-5 and TRBJ2-7; TRBD2 aligns across 7 bases. Losses at the gene ends were 6 bases for V and 0 bases for J; bases not matched to a gene: 8. Germline CDR1 MNHEY, CDR2 SVGAGI. This CDR3 comprises 15 residues. The DNA of the CDR3 is TGTGCCAGCAGCCTAGGACTAGAGGCCTCCTACGAGCAGTACTTC. It yields the protein CASSLGLEASYEQYF.

The chain couples TRBV27 to TRBJ2-1; 9 bases line up with TRBD1. V was pared by 8 bases and J by 4 bases, with 6 bases of the junction left unmatched. CDR3 size: 14 residues. CDR1 is MNHEY and CDR2 is SMNVEV in the germline V gene (reference sequence). In nucleotides, the CDR3 is TGTGCCAGCGCCCCCGGGACAGGGTACAATGAGCAGTTCTTC. This sequence encodes CASAPGTGYNEQFF.

This chain joins TRBV6-5 and TRBJ1-5, with 7 bases lining up with TRBD1. Unmatched junction bases numbered 2, after V lost 3 bases and J lost 0 bases. Per the germline V gene, CDR1 is MNHEY and CDR2 is SVGAGI. The CDR3 length is 15 residues. The CDR3 is CASSYYRGSNQPQHF. CDR3 DNA sequence: TGTGCCAGCAGTTATTACAGGGGTAGCAATCAGCCCCAGCATTTT.

This chain connects TRBV5-1 to TRBJ2-3; 11 bases match TRBD2. V shed 4 bases, J shed 0 bases, and the junction held 10 bases outside the gene matches. CDR1 and CDR2 (germline): SGHRS, YFSETQ. This CDR3 region has 18 residues. As DNA, the CDR3 is TGCGCCAGCAGCGTGCCATATACTAGCGGGGGAAGCACAGATACGCAGTATTTT. This sequence encodes CASSVPYTSGGSTDTQYF.

This clone has a single count. This chain joins TRBV5-4 and TRBJ1-4; D is possibly TRBD1 (5 bases). Germline loops: CDR1 SGHNT, CDR2 YYREEE (reference sequence). CDR3 length: 14 amino acids. V lost 4 bases, J lost 8 bases, and 15 bases lay in between. The CDR3 sequence is CASSVRAPGEKLFF. CDR3 coding DNA: TGTGCCAGCAGCGTCCGGGCCCCAGGGGAAAAACTGTTTTTT.

The chain recombines TRBV7-2 with TRBJ1-1, with 10 bases identical to TRBD1. Germline CDR1 is SGHTA and CDR2 is FQGNSA. This CDR3 region has 14 residues. Trimming removed 3 bases from V and 5 bases from J; junction bases left unmatched: 3. CDR3 sequence (DNA): TGTGCCAGCAGCTTTGGACAGGGGGGAACTGAAGCTTTCTTT. Encoded protein: CASSFGQGGTEAFF.

This clone was counted a single time. V usage is TRBV19 and J usage is TRBJ2-5; D gene ambiguous. Germline values: CDR1 LNHDA, CDR2 SQIVND (reference sequence). This CDR3 region has 16 residues. Trimming cost V 0 bases and J 0 bases, with 11 bases left between them. CDR3 region: CASSIDLEDYQETQYF. The CDR3, as DNA: TGTGCCAGTAGTATAGATCTTGAAGACTACCAAGAGACCCAGTACTTC.

DNA of the CDR3: TGTGCCAGCAGTGAATGGCCCAATGAAAAACTGTTTTTT. Translating gives CASSEWPNEKLFF. The genes are TRBV25-1 and TRBJ1-4; D remains ambiguous. With 1 base removed from V and 5 bases from J, the gap between germline ends came to 5 bases. CDR3 length: 13 residues. The germline gives CDR1 MGHDK, CDR2 SYGVNS.

This chain joins TRBV27 and TRBJ2-1; 8 bases are a match to TRBD2. Germline V gene sequence: CDR1 MNHEY, CDR2 SMNVEV (reference sequence). V dropped 1 base and J dropped 7; count of bases not matched to a gene: 6. The CDR3 has 15 residues. The CDR3 protein is CASSLYSGSRNEQFF. Written as DNA, the CDR3 is TGTGCCAGCAGTTTATACAGCGGGAGCCGGAATGAGCAGTTCTTC.